These 17 T cell receptor beta chains came from one sample sequenced in a study of vaccination and CD4 T cells after COVID-19. These receptors lack a known antigen. The treatment was: roughly 10-day PBMC culture with coronavirus spike peptide pools or control peptides (ViraFEST assay). Sequenced with the Oncomine TCR Beta short-read assay was DNA taken from cultured CD4+ T cells. TCRdb reanalysed the PCR reads using MiXCR and keeps one entry per CDR3 protein. This sample has 7,700 or so distinct CDR3 sequences, with around a fifth found just once. The sample here was CD4+ T cells from blood, cultured in vitro, taken after SARS-CoV-2 vaccination. The receptors were sampled from a human donor who had recovered from COVID-19.

The chain combines TRBV5-5 with TRBJ2-1, with 11 bases that match TRBD2. CDR3 length: 16 residues. Germline lookup yields CDR1 SGHKS and CDR2 YYEKEE (reference sequence). V was clipped by 7 bases and J by 0 bases; unmatched bases: 6. The CDR3 DNA sequence: TGTGCCAGCCGAGGGGGACTAGCGGTCTCCTACAATGAGCAGTTCTTC. Translation: CASRGGLAVSYNEQFF.

In its sample, this clonotype was seen a few times. The limits of the CDR3 on the DNA are not certain, so only TCRdb's listed CDR3 is given. V and J are TRBV7-5 and TRBJ2-7; no DNA check was done on the table's D call, TRBD1. TRBV7-5 is a recognized pseudogene. The CDR3 spans 18 residues, counting both ends. The CDR3 sequence is CISVPEAKTGGGGYEQYF.

This rearrangement joins TRBV4-2 to TRBJ1-2; TRBD1 agrees at 12 bases. The CDR3 spans 17 residues. J gave up 0 bases and V 4 bases, and 6 bases lay outside the gene matches. From germline, CDR1 is LGHNA and CDR2 YNFKEQ. CDR3 sequence reads: CASSPRDRGLSNYGYTF. The CDR3 coding sequence is TGTGCCAGCAGCCCCCGGGACAGGGGGCTGTCTAACTATGGCTACACCTTC.

This chain connects TRBV11-2 to TRBJ1-6, with D perhaps matching TRBD1 (6 bases). In germline, CDR1 is SGHAT, CDR2 FQNNGV. The CDR3 is 16 residues long. The germline V and J ends were trimmed by 1 base and 7 bases, with 14 bases remaining between them. CDR3 DNA: TGTGCCAGCAGCTTAGTGGCAGGGGTCAAAAATTCACCCCTCCACTTT. Protein product: CASSLVAGVKNSPLHF. Drawing the rest from reference TRBV11-2 and TRBJ1-6, the complete variable domain is EAGVAQSPRYKIIEKRQSVAFWCNPISGHATLYWYQQILGQGPKLLIQFQNNGVVDDSQLPKDRFSAERLKGVDSTLKIQPAKLEDSAVYLCASSLVAGVKNSPLHFGNGTRLTVT.

The chain recombines TRBV4-2 with TRBJ2-7, with D tentatively TRBD2 (5 bases). The V and J ends lost 6 bases and 3 bases respectively, with 21 bases between them. The CDR3 has 16 amino acids. Germline V gives CDR1 LGHNA, CDR2 YNFKEQ. CDR3 in amino acids: CASSPTTSLSGYEQYF. The CDR3 DNA reads TGTGCCAGCAGTCCAACCACTAGTCTCTCCGGCTACGAGCAGTACTTC.

The chain uses TRBV19 and TRBJ1-1, with D unresolved. V shed 8 bases and J shed 0 bases, with 16 bases lying between them. This CDR3 is 15 amino acids long. Germline CDR1 reads LNHDA; CDR2 reads SQIVND (reference sequence). CDR3 loop: CASRLNRGMNTEAFF. The CDR3, as DNA: TGTGCCAGTCGCCTTAACAGAGGCATGAACACTGAAGCTTTCTTT.

CDR3 in DNA: TGTGCCAGCAGCCCCGGGGTTTCCAATACGAAATCCCCAGAGACCCAGTACTTC. It codes for CASSPGVSNTKSPETQYF. V is TRBV5-4 and J is TRBJ2-5; tentative D call: TRBD2 (5 bases). This CDR3 has 18 amino acids. V dropped 4 bases and J dropped 4 bases, with 26 bases sitting between them. Germline V lookup: CDR1 SGHNT, CDR2 YYREEE (reference sequence).

The genes are TRBV2 and TRBJ1-5, with D tentatively TRBD1 (5 bases). There are 15 residues in the CDR3. V was trimmed by 0 bases and J by 2 bases, leaving 8 bases between them. The germline CDR1 and CDR2 sequences are SNHLY and FYNNEI. The CDR3 loop reads CASSEAAGGNQPQHF. CDR3 nucleotides: TGTGCCAGCAGTGAAGCGGCGGGGGGCAATCAGCCCCAGCATTTT.

V and J are TRBV5-4 and TRBJ1-1; 9 nucleotides align to TRBD1. Germline V gene data show CDR1 as SGHNT and CDR2 as YYREEE (reference sequence). This CDR3 has 15 residues. The ends lost 0 bases at V and 4 bases at J; junction bases unmatched: 4. CDR3 DNA: TGTGCCAGCAGCTTGGACAGGGGGCGAGGCACTGAAGCTTTCTTT. Its translation is CASSLDRGRGTEAFF.

This chain links TRBV24-1 with TRBJ2-1; no clear D. This CDR3 is 14 amino acids long. The V end lost 5 bases, the J end lost 8 bases, and 15 bases lay between the germline ends. The germline gives CDR1 KGHDR, CDR2 SFDVKD. CDR3 loop: CATSARGPGYEQFF. The CDR3 bases are TGTGCCACCAGTGCGCGCGGCCCCGGCTATGAGCAGTTCTTC.

This chain links TRBV7-2 with TRBJ2-1, with no clear D. With 4 bases removed from V and 0 bases from J, the gap between germline ends came to 10 bases. This CDR3 comprises 15 residues. Looked up from germline, CDR1 is SGHTA and CDR2 is FQGNSA. The CDR3 protein is CASSSTWSSYNEQFF. The CDR3 DNA reads TGTGCCAGCAGCTCGACTTGGAGCTCCTACAATGAGCAGTTCTTC.

The chain recombines TRBV11-1 with TRBJ1-1; D not certain. Trimming shortened V by 0 bases and J by 4 bases, and 12 bases separated the two germline ends. CDR1 and CDR2 from the germline V gene are SGHAT and FQDESV (reference sequence). The CDR3 covers 15 residues. This chain's CDR3 is CASSLASGALTEAFF. In DNA form, the CDR3 reads TGTGCCAGCAGCTTAGCGTCCGGAGCGCTCACTGAAGCTTTCTTT.

In this sample, this clonotype turned up a few times. J is TRBJ2-7 and V is TRBV5-1; D remains ambiguous. V lost 6 bases, J lost 0 bases, and 7 bases lay in between. Per the germline V gene, CDR1 is SGHRS and CDR2 is YFSETQ. The CDR3 consists of 12 residues. CDR3 sequence: CASTRDSYEQYF. Written as DNA, the CDR3 is TGCGCCAGCACAAGGGACTCCTACGAGCAGTACTTC.

CDR3 nucleotide sequence: TGTGCCAGCAGCTCCCTCCGGGCAGGGTGGACTGAAGCTTTCTTT. Amino acid sequence: CASSSLRAGWTEAFF. This chain connects TRBV7-9 to TRBJ1-1, with D possibly matching TRBD1 (5 bases). The length of the CDR3 is 15 residues. Per the germline V gene, CDR1 is SEHNR and CDR2 is FQNEAQ (reference sequence). Trimming shortened V by 4 bases and J by 5 bases, and 17 bases separated the two germline ends.

The rearrangement links TRBV28 to TRBJ2-3; 10 nucleotides line up with TRBD1. With V trimmed by 7 bases and J by 4 bases, 11 bases remained unmatched. Germline values: CDR1 MDHEN, CDR2 SYDVKM. The CDR3 runs to 16 residues. The CDR3 region is CASTMPGQGFSDTQYF. CDR3 in DNA: TGTGCCAGCACAATGCCGGGACAGGGGTTCTCAGATACGCAGTATTTT.

A few counts support this clonotype. The CDR3 reads CASRSRLSGDEQYF. CDR3 coding DNA: TGTGCCAGCAGGTCAAGACTGAGCGGGGACGAGCAGTACTTC. The V call is TRBV6-1, the J call TRBJ2-7; 7 bases match TRBD2. Looked up from germline, CDR1 is MNHNS and CDR2 is SASEGT. The V gene end was trimmed by 6 bases and the J gene end by 5 bases; junction bases not matched to a gene: 10. The CDR3 sequence is 14 residues long.

The V gene is TRBV11-3, the J gene TRBJ2-6; D is undetermined. CDR1 and CDR2 from the germline V gene are SGHNT and YENEEA. The CDR3 contains 12 residues. V lost 3 bases, J lost 3 bases, and 0 bases lay in between. CDR3 in amino acids: CASSFGANVLTF. As DNA, the CDR3 is TGTGCCAGCAGCTTTGGGGCCAACGTCCTGACTTTC. Drawing the rest from reference TRBV11-3 and TRBJ2-6, the complete variable domain is EAGVVQSPRYKIIEKKQPVAFWCNPISGHNTLYWYLQNLGQGPELLIRYENEEAVDDSQLPKDRFSAERLKGVDSTLKIQPAELGDSAVYLCASSFGANVLTFGAGSRLTVL.